The clone carrying this T cell receptor beta chain turned up a few times. Amplification targeted TCR beta CDR3 regions from RNA transcripts. First-round RT-PCR targeting the TCR CDR3 was performed with the HTBI primer set. TCRdb processed the multiplex PCR reads anew with MiXCR; each CDR3 protein has one entry. The sample has some 370,000 distinct CDR3 sequences, more than 13% seen once. The sample comes from a study of T cells in Graves' hyperthyroidism and ophthalmopathy. This CDR3 spans 11 amino acids. Trimming took 7 bases from V and 6 from J, leaving 6 bases between them. CDR1 MNHNS and CDR2 SASEGT come from the germline V gene. The source of the PBMCs was less than 12 ml of fresh peripheral blood.

This sequence originates from a man between 50 and 59 years old with Graves' ophthalmopathy. The genes are TRBV6-1 and TRBJ2-2; no clear D gene. Sequencing was done on a sample of blood. The CDR3 loop reads CASTVAGELFF. In nucleotides, the CDR3 is TGTGCCAGCACGGTCGCCGGGGAGCTGTTTTTT.